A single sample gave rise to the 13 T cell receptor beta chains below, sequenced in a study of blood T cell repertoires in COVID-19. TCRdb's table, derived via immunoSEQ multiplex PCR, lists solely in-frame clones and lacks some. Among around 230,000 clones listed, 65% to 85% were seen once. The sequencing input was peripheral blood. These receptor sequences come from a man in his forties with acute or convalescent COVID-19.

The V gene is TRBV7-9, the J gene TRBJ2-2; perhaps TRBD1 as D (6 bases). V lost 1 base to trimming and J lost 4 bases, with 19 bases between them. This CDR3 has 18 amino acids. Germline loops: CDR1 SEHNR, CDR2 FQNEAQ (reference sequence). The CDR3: CASSLGGTPLFGTGELFF. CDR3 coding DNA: TGTGCCAGCAGCTTAGGGGGGACACCCCTATTCGGCACCGGGGAGCTGTTTTTT.

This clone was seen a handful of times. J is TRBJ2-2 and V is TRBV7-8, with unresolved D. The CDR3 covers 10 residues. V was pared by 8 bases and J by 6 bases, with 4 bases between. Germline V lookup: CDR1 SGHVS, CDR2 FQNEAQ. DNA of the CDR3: TGTGCCAGCGGAGCCGGGGAGCTGTTTTTT. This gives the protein CASGAGELFF.

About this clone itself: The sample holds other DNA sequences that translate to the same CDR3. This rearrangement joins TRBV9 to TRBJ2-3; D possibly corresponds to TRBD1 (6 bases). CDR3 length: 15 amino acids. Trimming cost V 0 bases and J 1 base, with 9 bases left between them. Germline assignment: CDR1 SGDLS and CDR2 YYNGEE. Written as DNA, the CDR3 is TGTGCCAGCAGCGTAGACTCAGGGGGCACAGATACGCAGTATTTT. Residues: CASSVDSGGTDTQYF. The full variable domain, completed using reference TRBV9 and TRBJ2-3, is DSGVTQTPKHLITATGQRVTLRCSPRSGDLSVYWYQQSLDQGLQFLIQYYNGEERAKGNILERFSAQQFPDLHSELNLSSLELGDSALYFCASSVDSGGTDTQYFGPGTRLTVL.

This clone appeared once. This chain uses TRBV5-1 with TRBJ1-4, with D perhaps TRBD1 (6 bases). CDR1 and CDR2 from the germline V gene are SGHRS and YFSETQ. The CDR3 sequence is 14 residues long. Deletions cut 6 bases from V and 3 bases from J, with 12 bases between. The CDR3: CASKVAGANEKLFF. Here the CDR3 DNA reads TGCGCCAGCAAGGTTGCAGGGGCTAATGAAAAACTGTTTTTT.

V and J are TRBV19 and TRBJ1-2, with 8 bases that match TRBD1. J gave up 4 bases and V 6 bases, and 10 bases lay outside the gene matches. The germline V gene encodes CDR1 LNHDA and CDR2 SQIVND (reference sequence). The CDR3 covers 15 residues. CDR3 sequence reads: CASSLSAGGSYGYTF. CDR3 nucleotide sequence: TGTGCCAGTAGCTTGTCCGCAGGGGGCAGCTATGGCTACACCTTC.

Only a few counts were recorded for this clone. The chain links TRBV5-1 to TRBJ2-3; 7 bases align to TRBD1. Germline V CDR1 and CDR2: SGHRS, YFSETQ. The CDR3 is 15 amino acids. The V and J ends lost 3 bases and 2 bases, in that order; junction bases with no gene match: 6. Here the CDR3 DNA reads TGCGCCAGCAGCTGGGCCGGGACAGACACAGATACGCAGTATTTT. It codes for CASSWAGTDTDTQYF.

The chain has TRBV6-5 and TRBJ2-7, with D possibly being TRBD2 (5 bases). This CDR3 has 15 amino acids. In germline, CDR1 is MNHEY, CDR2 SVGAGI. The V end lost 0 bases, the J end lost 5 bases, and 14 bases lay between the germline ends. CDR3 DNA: TGTGCCAGCAGTTACTCGACCGGGATGGGCGACGAGCAGTACTTC. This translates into CASSYSTGMGDEQYF.

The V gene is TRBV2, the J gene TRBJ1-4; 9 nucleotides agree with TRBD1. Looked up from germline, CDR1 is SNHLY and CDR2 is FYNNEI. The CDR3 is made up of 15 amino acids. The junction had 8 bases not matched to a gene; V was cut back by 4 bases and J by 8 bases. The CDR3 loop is CASSAPGQGWEKLFF. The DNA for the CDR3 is TGTGCCAGCAGTGCACCGGGACAGGGCTGGGAAAAACTGTTTTTT.

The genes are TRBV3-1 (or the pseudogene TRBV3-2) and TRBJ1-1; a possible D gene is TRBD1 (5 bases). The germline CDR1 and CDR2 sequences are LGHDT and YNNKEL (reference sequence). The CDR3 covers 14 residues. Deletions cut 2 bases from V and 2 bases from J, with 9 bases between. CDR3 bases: TGTGCCAGCAGCCAACCCCAGGGCAACACTGAAGCTTTCTTT. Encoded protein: CASSQPQGNTEAFF.

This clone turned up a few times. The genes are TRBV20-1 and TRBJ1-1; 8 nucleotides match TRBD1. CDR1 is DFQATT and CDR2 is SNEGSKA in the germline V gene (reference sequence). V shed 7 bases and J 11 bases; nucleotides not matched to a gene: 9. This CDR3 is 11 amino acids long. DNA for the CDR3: TGCAGTGACAGACAGGGGCTCCGGGCTTTCTTT. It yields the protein CSDRQGLRAFF.

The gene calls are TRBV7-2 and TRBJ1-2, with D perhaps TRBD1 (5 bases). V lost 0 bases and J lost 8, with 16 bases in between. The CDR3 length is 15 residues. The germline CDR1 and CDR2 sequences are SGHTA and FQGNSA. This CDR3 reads CASSLAGTGGSGYTF. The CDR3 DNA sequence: TGTGCCAGCAGCTTAGCAGGGACGGGAGGGTCCGGCTACACCTTC.

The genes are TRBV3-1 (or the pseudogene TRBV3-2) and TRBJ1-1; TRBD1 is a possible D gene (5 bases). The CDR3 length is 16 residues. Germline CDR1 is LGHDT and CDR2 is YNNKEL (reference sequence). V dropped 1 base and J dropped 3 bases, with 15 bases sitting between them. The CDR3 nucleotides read TGTGCCAGCAGCCAAGGAGGTAGGGAGGGGCACACTGAAGCTTTCTTT. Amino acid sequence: CASSQGGREGHTEAFF.

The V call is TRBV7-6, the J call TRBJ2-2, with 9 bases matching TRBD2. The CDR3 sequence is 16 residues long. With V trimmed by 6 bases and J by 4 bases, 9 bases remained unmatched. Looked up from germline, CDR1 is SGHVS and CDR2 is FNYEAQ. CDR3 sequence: CASSWSAGGGTGELFF. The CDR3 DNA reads TGTGCCAGCAGTTGGTCCGCGGGAGGGGGCACCGGGGAGCTGTTTTTT.